This TCR beta chain was identified in a study of CD8 T cells in ankylosing spondylitis. This clonotype was observed at least ten times. As yet, its antigen is unknown. Overall study findings and caveats: Disease-linked clones reportedly showed significant enrichment in matched ankylosing spondylitis synovial fluid. Earlier reports found some motif variants in synovial fluid and blood in reactive arthritis. Made up of about eight highly homologous variants, a TCR beta motif appeared characteristic of ankylosing spondylitis blood.

By quantitative 5'-RACE with molecular barcodes, the TCR beta libraries were made. TCRdb passed the 5' RACE reads through MiXCR, listing each CDR3 protein once. This table holds 200,000 to 300,000 distinct CDR3 sequences, 8.6% found once. Germline V CDR1 and CDR2: DFQATT, SNEGSKA (reference sequence). The CDR3 extends over 13 amino acids. V dropped 5 bases and J dropped 4; count of bases not matched to a gene: 4. Source material: blood, either unsorted or a sorted T cell fraction (not recorded which). This clonotype originated in a male donor with ankylosing spondylitis or in good health (not recorded which). The chain recombines TRBV20-1 with TRBJ1-5, with 8 bases matching TRBD1. The CDR3 sequence: CSAGQGLNQPQHF. CDR3 sequence (DNA): TGCAGTGCTGGACAGGGTCTTAATCAGCCCCAGCATTTT.